Given below is one T cell receptor beta chain in context. Sequencing was performed with immunoSEQ multiplex PCR; in TCRdb, only in-frame clones are kept and a portion is missing. The sample has more than 85,000 clones; around 87% are singletons. Time point given: pretreatment peripheral blood. The source of the sample is a study of PD-L1 blockade in urothelial cancer. This clonotype was obtained from a man in his 60s with urothelial cancer. The source material was PBMCs, sampled around atezolizumab (anti-PD-L1) treatment.

The CDR3 DNA reads as TGTGCCTGCCACGGGACACCATCCTCCTACGAGCAGTACTTC. Protein sequence: CACHGTPSSYEQYF. The chain combines TRBV30 with TRBJ2-7; D is perhaps TRBD1 (6 bases). CDR1 is GTSNPN and CDR2 is SVGIG in the germline V gene (reference sequence). V gave up 6 bases and J gave up 0 bases, with 15 bases separating them. The CDR3 totals 14 residues.